Below, 32 T cell receptor beta chains from the same sample are listed, as sequenced in a study of T cell repertoires in cytomegalovirus infection. MiXCR, run by TCRdb on the reads, gives a single entry per CDR3 protein. The sample gives roughly 90,000 distinct CDR3 sequences, roughly a quarter of which show up once; about 50% is in the top ten. No antigens are known for them. The specimen was CD8+ T cells from cultured PBMCs, collected from culture after CMV antigen stimulation. These receptor sequences come from a human donor in good health (CMV status not recorded). Some clones in this sample may be carry-over from other donors' samples.

This clonotype appeared many times. V is TRBV27 and J is TRBJ2-7; D tentatively reads TRBD1 or TRBD2 (6 bases each). CDR1 is MNHEY, CDR2 SMNVEV, per germline (reference sequence). V was cut by 0 bases and J by 4 bases, with 7 bases left in between. This CDR3 region has 13 residues. The DNA of the CDR3 is TGTGCCAGCAGTTTATCAGGGGGGTACGAGCAGTACTTC. Translation: CASSLSGGYEQYF.

This clonotype was detected ten times or more. The chain is built from TRBV6-6 and TRBJ2-5; 8 bases match TRBD2. The V gene end was trimmed by 1 base and the J gene end by 2 bases; junction bases not matched to a gene: 9. The CDR3 spans 17 residues. Germline V CDR1 and CDR2: MNHNY, SVGAGI (reference sequence). This chain's CDR3 is CASSYFRPGTRQETQYF. The CDR3 nucleotides read TGTGCCAGCAGTTACTTTCGTCCCGGGACTAGGCAAGAGACCCAGTACTTC.

This clonotype showed up just a few times. The CDR3 bases are TGTGCCAGCAGCTCCCCCGGGACTAATACAGATACGCAGTATTTT. This encodes CASSSPGTNTDTQYF. The chain couples TRBV7-9 to TRBJ2-3; TRBD2 aligns across 7 bases. The germline V gene has CDR1 SEHNR and CDR2 FQNEAQ (reference sequence). There are 15 residues in the CDR3. Trimming removed 4 bases from V and 3 bases from J; junction bases left unmatched: 7.

The rearrangement links TRBV15 to TRBJ2-1; TRBD2 aligns across 10 bases. Germline CDR1 is LNHNV and CDR2 is YYDKDF (reference sequence). The CDR3 is 16 residues long. J was trimmed by 5 bases and V by 1 base; bases with no gene match: 5. The CDR3 here is CATSRVRLAGDNEQFF. The CDR3 bases are TGTGCCACCAGCAGAGTAAGGCTAGCGGGAGACAATGAGCAGTTCTTC.

This chain connects TRBV7-9 to TRBJ2-7, with a weak D call TRBD2 (6 bases). V lost 1 base, J lost 4 bases, and 14 bases lay in between. The CDR3 runs to 15 residues. The germline V gene encodes CDR1 SEHNR and CDR2 FQNEAQ (reference sequence). This chain's CDR3 is CASSLGLGAEYEQYF. CDR3 DNA: TGTGCCAGCAGCTTAGGACTAGGGGCGGAGTACGAGCAGTACTTC.

At least ten counts were recorded for this clonotype. The chain combines TRBV12-3 or TRBV12-4 with TRBJ1-6, with D maybe TRBD1 (6 bases). CDR3 length: 17 amino acids. The V end lost 5 bases, the J end lost 0 bases, and 14 bases lay between the germline ends. CDR3 amino acids: CASSTQGPSSYNSPLHF. As DNA, the CDR3 is TGTGCCAGCAGTACACAGGGACCTAGCTCCTATAATTCACCCCTCCACTTT.

At least ten counts were recorded for this clonotype. The chain uses TRBV6-1 and TRBJ2-1; 8 positions match TRBD1. The CDR3 is 19 residues long. With 7 bases clipped from V and 9 bases from J, the junction kept 26 bases outside the gene matches. Germline V gene lookup returns CDR1 MNHNS and CDR2 SASEGT. The CDR3: CASTESIPGGAGSVPEQFF. CDR3 bases: TGTGCCAGCACCGAATCAATCCCAGGGGGCGCGGGCTCGGTACCTGAGCAGTTCTTC.

The genes are TRBV2 and TRBJ2-7; possible D gene TRBD1, 6 bases. Germline V lookup: CDR1 SNHLY, CDR2 FYNNEI. Trimming took 7 bases from V and 5 from J, leaving 15 bases between them. The CDR3 runs 13 residues. CDR3 nucleotide sequence: TGTGCCAGCAACCCAGGGGCGGTCCACGAGCAGTACTTC. The encoded protein is CASNPGAVHEQYF.

The chain joins TRBV5-6 to TRBJ2-7, with 11 bases matching TRBD2. Germline assignment: CDR1 SGHDT and CDR2 YYEEEE. The CDR3 is made up of 13 amino acids. V lost 4 bases to trimming and J lost 6 bases; unmatched junction nucleotides: 3. The CDR3 loop is CASSVGTSGEQYF. CDR3 DNA: TGTGCCAGCAGCGTAGGGACTAGCGGCGAGCAGTACTTC.

This clonotype came up a few times. V usage is TRBV15 and J usage is TRBJ2-3; 11 nucleotides agree with TRBD2. J was trimmed by 1 base and V by 5 bases; bases with no gene match: 5. CDR3 length: 16 amino acids. Germline V gives CDR1 LNHNV, CDR2 YYDKDF (reference sequence). CDR3 sequence reads: CATSVHSGGGTDTQYF. The CDR3 DNA sequence: TGTGCCACCAGCGTACATAGCGGGGGGGGCACAGATACGCAGTATTTT. Full variable domain (outside the CDR3, taken from reference TRBV15 and TRBJ2-3): DAMVIQNPRYQVTQFGKPVTLSCSQTLNHNVMYWYQQKSSQAPKLLFHYYDKDFNNEADTPDNFQSRRPNTSFCFLDIRSPGLGDTAMYLCATSVHSGGGTDTQYFGPGTRLTVL.

This clonotype qualifies as medium-sized. CDR3 sequence reads: CASSLGQGAAEAFF. For the CDR3, the DNA is TGTGCCAGCAGCTTGGGACAGGGGGCGGCTGAAGCTTTCTTT. The chain couples TRBV7-8 to TRBJ1-1, with 12 bases lining up with TRBD1. The CDR3 sequence is 14 residues long. From germline, CDR1 is SGHVS and CDR2 FQNEAQ. V shed 3 bases and J 6 bases; nucleotides not matched to a gene: 2.

The sample holds many counts of this clonotype. The chain uses TRBV7-3 and TRBJ2-2; the D gene is possibly TRBD2 (6 bases). With 1 base removed from V and 3 bases from J, the gap between germline ends came to 15 bases. CDR3 length: 17 residues. In germline, CDR1 is SGHTA, CDR2 FQGTGA. The DNA of the CDR3 is TGTGCCAGCAGCTTAAGTCCGGGGCCGGGAGACACCGGGGAGCTGTTTTTT. Translating gives CASSLSPGPGDTGELFF.

This clonotype was counted a few times. V usage is TRBV28 and J usage is TRBJ1-5; possibly TRBD1 for D (5 bases). In germline, CDR1 is MDHEN, CDR2 SYDVKM. With 7 bases removed from V and 1 base from J, the gap between germline ends came to 11 bases. This CDR3 comprises 14 residues. The CDR3 region has the DNA TGTGCCAGCAACGATTCAGGGAGCAATCAGCCCCAGCATTTT. This codes for CASNDSGSNQPQHF.

This clonotype appeared a few times. The chain links TRBV27 to TRBJ1-4; 8 bases fit TRBD1. This CDR3 region has 13 residues. J was trimmed by 8 bases and V by 3 bases; bases with no gene match: 2. CDR1 and CDR2 (germline): MNHEY, SMNVEV (reference sequence). In nucleotides, the CDR3 is TGTGCCAGCAGTTTTTGGACAGGGGAAAAACTGTTTTTT. Protein sequence: CASSFWTGEKLFF.

This clonotype showed up many times. V is TRBV7-9 and J is TRBJ2-5; 12 nucleotides line up with TRBD1. Per germline, CDR1 SEHNR and CDR2 FQNEAQ (reference sequence). V was clipped by 3 bases and J by 4 bases; unmatched bases: 9. The CDR3 loop spans 17 amino acids. The CDR3 DNA sequence: TGTGCCAGCAGCTTCCCCGGGACAGGGGGCTCGAGAGAGACCCAGTACTTC. Translating gives CASSFPGTGGSRETQYF.

The chain recombines TRBV30 with TRBJ2-3, with 12 nucleotides matching TRBD2. This CDR3 has 13 amino acids. Germline CDR1 GTSNPN, CDR2 SVGIG (reference sequence). Trimming cost V 7 bases and J 5 bases; bases outside gene matches: 4. This CDR3 is CASELAGGDTQYF. DNA of the CDR3: TGTGCCTCAGAACTAGCGGGGGGAGATACGCAGTATTTT.

This clonotype was counted between two and nine times. The chain recombines TRBV5-6 with TRBJ2-5; D is undetermined. Between the trimmed V and J ends, which lost 0 bases and 2 bases, there was a span of 5 bases. Germline CDR1 reads SGHDT; CDR2 reads YYEEEE. This CDR3 comprises 13 residues. This chain's CDR3 is CASSLVQQETQYF. The CDR3, as DNA: TGTGCCAGCAGCTTGGTTCAGCAAGAGACCCAGTACTTC.

In nucleotides, the CDR3 is TGTGCCAGCAGCTTAGGTGCCAGGGTGTATGGCTACACCTTC. Translating it yields CASSLGARVYGYTF. The chain employs TRBV7-6 and TRBJ1-2; TRBD1 might be the D (5 bases). V lost 1 base and J lost 5, with 11 bases in between. Germline lookup yields CDR1 SGHVS and CDR2 FNYEAQ. This CDR3 is built from 14 residues.

The chain carries TRBV7-9 and TRBJ2-7; weak D call: TRBD2 (5 bases). Germline CDR1 SEHNR, CDR2 FQNEAQ (reference sequence). V was clipped by 5 bases and J by 2 bases, with 16 bases between them. The CDR3 has 15 residues. The CDR3 DNA sequence: TGTGCCAGCAGCCCACGCACGGGGAAACCCTACGAGCAGTACTTC. Its translation: CASSPRTGKPYEQYF.

The chain employs TRBV10-2 and TRBJ1-1; D is unclear. The CDR3 consists of 11 residues. V lost 6 bases and J 6 bases, leaving 8 bases between the germline ends. From germline, CDR1 is WSHSY and CDR2 SAAADI. The CDR3 sequence is CASRREAEAFF. The CDR3 nucleotides are TGCGCCAGCAGGCGGGAGGCTGAAGCTTTCTTT.

This clonotype was recorded a few times. The genes are TRBV7-9 and TRBJ2-1; D gene ambiguous. The CDR3 extends over 14 amino acids. Germline assignment: CDR1 SEHNR and CDR2 FQNEAQ (reference sequence). The ends were cut back, 2 bases at V and 0 bases at J, with 5 bases in the middle. The CDR3 here is CASSLSGSYNEQFF. CDR3 DNA sequence: TGTGCCAGCAGCTTAAGTGGCTCCTACAATGAGCAGTTCTTC.

This rearrangement joins TRBV5-3 to TRBJ2-7, with 9 bases matching TRBD2. TRBV5-3 is reported as an ORF; its role is uncertain. The CDR3 totals 15 residues. V lost 8 bases to trimming and J lost 3 bases; unmatched junction nucleotides: 12. The DNA for the CDR3 is TGTGCCAGCAGCGGGGGGACGACTCCCCTCTACGAGCAGTACTTC. It encodes CASSGGTTPLYEQYF.

This clonotype was counted at least ten times. This rearrangement joins TRBV7-8 to TRBJ2-7; 10 bases agree with TRBD1. The CDR3 totals 13 residues. The V and J ends lost 5 bases and 6 bases, in that order; junction bases with no gene match: 4. Looked up from germline, CDR1 is SGHVS and CDR2 is FQNEAQ. This CDR3 reads CASSTRDRGEQYF. The CDR3 DNA reads as TGTGCCAGCAGCACCCGGGACAGGGGCGAGCAGTACTTC.

This clonotype was detected ten times or more. CDR3 sequence (DNA): TGTGCCACCAGTGACCGAAATGGACAGGGGGCGCAAGGAGATACGCAGTATTTT. Protein product: CATSDRNGQGAQGDTQYF. The chain links TRBV24-1 to TRBJ2-3; 11 positions agree with TRBD1. In germline, CDR1 is KGHDR, CDR2 SFDVKD. CDR3 length: 18 residues. V lost 4 bases and J lost 5; bases outside the gene matches: 13.

The gene calls are TRBV5-6 and TRBJ1-4, with 8 bases aligning to TRBD1. J gave up 0 bases and V 3 bases, and 16 bases lay outside the gene matches. This CDR3 is built from 20 residues. In germline, CDR1 is SGHDT, CDR2 YYEEEE. The DNA of the CDR3 is TGTGCCAGCAGCTCGATCACTTATTCCGGGACAGGCACAACTAATGAAAAACTGTTTTTT. The encoded protein is CASSSITYSGTGTTNEKLFF.

As concerns this clonotype: Possible read error: a much larger clone is one base away. CDR3 nucleotides: TGTGCCAGCAGCTTAGACTCGAACAGGGGCTTCTACGAGCAGTACTTC. Protein sequence: CASSLDSNRGFYEQYF. The rearrangement joins TRBV7-4 to TRBJ2-7; TRBD1 matches at 7 bases. Germline V CDR1 and CDR2: SGHVT, SQSDAQ. V gave up 1 base and J gave up 3 bases; unmatched junction bases: 9. The CDR3 length is 16 residues.

This clonotype came up many times. The chain employs TRBV7-8 and TRBJ2-1; perhaps D is TRBD1 or TRBD2 (5 bases each). This CDR3 comprises 13 residues. Germline V gene sequence: CDR1 SGHVS, CDR2 FQNEAQ. Trimming took off 0 bases at V and 10 bases at J, with 10 bases between the two ends. The CDR3 loop reads CASSLAGEREQFF. The CDR3 DNA follows: TGTGCCAGCAGCTTAGCGGGGGAGAGAGAGCAGTTCTTC. The full variable domain, its missing parts supplied by reference TRBV7-8 and TRBJ2-1, is GAGVSQSPRYKVAKRGQDVALRCDPISGHVSLFWYQQALGQGPEFLTYFQNEAQLDKSGLPSDRFFAERPEGSVSTLKIQRTQQEDSAVYLCASSLAGEREQFFGPGTRLTVL.

The chain couples TRBV9 to TRBJ2-2; D possibly corresponds to TRBD1 (6 bases). Germline CDR1 reads SGDLS; CDR2 reads YYNGEE. V gave up 0 bases and J gave up 7 bases, with 16 bases separating them. The CDR3 extends over 16 amino acids. In nucleotides, the CDR3 is TGTGCCAGCAGCGTAGCTCTAACAGGGTGGCGCGGGGAGCTGTTTTTT. It specifies CASSVALTGWRGELFF.

The sample holds many counts of this clonotype. The V and J genes are TRBV12-3 or TRBV12-4 and TRBJ2-1; maybe TRBD2 (6 bases). The germline V and J ends were trimmed by 5 bases and 2 bases, with 7 bases remaining between them. The CDR3 loop spans 13 amino acids. The CDR3 spells CASSRTTYNEQFF. In DNA, the CDR3 is TGTGCCAGCAGTCGGACTACCTACAATGAGCAGTTCTTC.

This clonotype appeared a few times. Since the CDR3 does not end with the conserved phenylalanine or tryptophan, this likely comes from a read error. Because the CDR3's place on the DNA is in doubt, the DNA is left out and the CDR3 is given as listed by TCRdb. V is TRBV2 and J is TRBJ2-1; the D segment call TRBD2 is taken from the table without a DNA check. The germline CDR1 and CDR2 sequences are SNHLY and FYNNEI. A total of 11 residues make up the CDR3, ends included. CDR3 amino acids: CASSEYLREAQ.

The chain recombines TRBV18 with TRBJ2-3; 7 bases map to TRBD1. V was clipped by 2 bases and J by 2 bases; unmatched bases: 4. The CDR3 is 15 residues long. Germline CDR1 KGHSH, CDR2 LQKENI. CDR3 amino acids: CASSPCQGDTDTQYF. The CDR3 region has the DNA TGTGCCAGCTCACCATGTCAGGGGGACACAGATACGCAGTATTTT. The whole variable domain, filled in from reference TRBV18 and TRBJ2-3, reads NAGVMQNPRHLVRRRGQEARLRCSPMKGHSHVYWYRQLPEEGLKFMVYLQKENIIDESGMPKERFSAEFPKEGPSILRIQQVVRGDSAAYFCASSPCQGDTDTQYFGPGTRLTVL.

This clonotype showed up just a few times. The genes are TRBV11-3 and TRBJ1-2; 7 bases are a match to TRBD1. The germline V gene has CDR1 SGHNT and CDR2 YENEEA. V lost 5 bases to trimming and J lost 4 bases; unmatched junction nucleotides: 7. CDR3 length equals 14 residues. The CDR3 DNA is TGTGCCAGCAGCGCGCCGGACAGGTCCTATGGCTACACCTTC. Protein sequence: CASSAPDRSYGYTF.